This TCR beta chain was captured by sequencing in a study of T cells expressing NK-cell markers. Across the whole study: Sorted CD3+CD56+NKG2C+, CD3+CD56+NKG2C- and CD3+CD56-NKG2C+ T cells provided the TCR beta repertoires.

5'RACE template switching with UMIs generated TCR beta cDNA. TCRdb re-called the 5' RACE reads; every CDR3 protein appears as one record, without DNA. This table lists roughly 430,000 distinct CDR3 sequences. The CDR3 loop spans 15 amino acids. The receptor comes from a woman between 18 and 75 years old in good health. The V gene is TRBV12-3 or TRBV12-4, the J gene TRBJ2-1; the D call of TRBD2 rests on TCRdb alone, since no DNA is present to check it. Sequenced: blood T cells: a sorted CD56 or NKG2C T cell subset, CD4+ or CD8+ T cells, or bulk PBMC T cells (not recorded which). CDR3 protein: CASWLVAGGRDEQFF.